This T cell receptor (beta chain) appears in the sequencing data of a study of spatial heterogeneity in lung cancer. Study in general: In the raw reads, each unique TCR and UMI combination was present more than ten times on average. Study-wide points: Within tumors, counts of expanded alpha and beta TCRs tracked tumor mutation counts.

As for time point: sample taken at primary tumor resection. Donation came from around 77 patients with untreated early-stage non-small cell lung cancer. Whole RNA, which was extracted from tumor, nontumor lung tissue or frozen PBMC, was sequenced without any cell sorting. Every TCR cDNA molecule bore its own unique molecular identifier. MiXCR, run by TCRdb on the 5' RACE reads, gives a single entry per CDR3 protein. The table has 13,000 or so distinct CDR3 sequences, 4.5% to 7% seen once. Germline loops: CDR1 LNHDA, CDR2 SQIVND (reference sequence). The CDR3 spans 11 residues. Trimming cost V 7 bases and J 8 bases, with 11 bases left between them. This clonotype was found many times. Its antigen is not identified. Being off target in a library aimed at alpha chains, this beta chain has a size of little meaning.

The sample here was lung tumor tissue, taken at surgery. This clonotype was sampled from a female donor with early-stage non-small cell lung cancer. The J gene is TRBJ1-2, the V gene TRBV19; D may be TRBD1 (5 bases). The CDR3 nucleotides are TGTGCCAGTAAGAGGGGTGCAGGCTACACCTTC. Its protein is CASKRGAGYTF. The full variable domain, in which reference TRBV19 and TRBJ1-2 provide the parts outside the CDR3, is DGGITQSPKYLFRKEGQNVTLSCEQNLNHDAMYWYRQDPGQGLRLIYYSQIVNDFQKGDIAEGYSVSREKKESFPLTVTSAQKNPTAFYLCASKRGAGYTFGSGTRLTVV.